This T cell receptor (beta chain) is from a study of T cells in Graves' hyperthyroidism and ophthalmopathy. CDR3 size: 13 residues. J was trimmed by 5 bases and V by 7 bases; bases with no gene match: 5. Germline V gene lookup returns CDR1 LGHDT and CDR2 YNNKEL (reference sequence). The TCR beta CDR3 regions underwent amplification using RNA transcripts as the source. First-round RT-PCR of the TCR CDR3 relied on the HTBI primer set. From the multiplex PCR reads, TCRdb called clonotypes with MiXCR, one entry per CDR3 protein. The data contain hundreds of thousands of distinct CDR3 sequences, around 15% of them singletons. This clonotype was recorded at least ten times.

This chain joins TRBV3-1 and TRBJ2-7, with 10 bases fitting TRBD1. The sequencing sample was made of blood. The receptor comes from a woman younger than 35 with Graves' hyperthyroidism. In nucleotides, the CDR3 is TGTGCCAGCACTCCGACAGGGGGCGACGAGCAGTACTTC. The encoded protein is CASTPTGGDEQYF.